This T cell receptor (beta chain) was sequenced for a study of vaccination effects on CD4 cells after COVID-19. As to this clone: Its antigen is unidentified.

Data came from immunoSEQ multiplex PCR; TCRdb stores just in-frame clones and leaves some out. The table lists 8,700 or so clones, approximately 75% of them singletons. Before sequencing, viral peptide pools were used by the ViraFEST assay to expand antigen-specific CD4+ T cells. When less than 12 days of culture had elapsed, CD4+ T cells were isolated. Every well got some 1.8 million PBMC, which were grown with roughly 9.5 IU/ml IL-2 and roughly 10 ug/ml peptides. CDR3 length: 14 amino acids. Germline V gene sequence: CDR1 MNHEY, CDR2 SMNVEV (reference sequence). V was pared by 3 bases and J by 6 bases, with 6 bases of the junction left unmatched.

The chain employs TRBV27 and TRBJ2-3, with 7 bases matching TRBD2. This clonotype was sampled from a human donor who received a COVID-19 vaccine. Sequences were derived from CD4+ T cells from PBMCs cultured with HCoV-229E spike peptides, sampled before COVID-19 vaccination. The CDR3 sequence is CASSLASGVDTQYF. The CDR3, as DNA: TGTGCCAGCAGTTTGGCTAGCGGTGTGGATACGCAGTATTTT.